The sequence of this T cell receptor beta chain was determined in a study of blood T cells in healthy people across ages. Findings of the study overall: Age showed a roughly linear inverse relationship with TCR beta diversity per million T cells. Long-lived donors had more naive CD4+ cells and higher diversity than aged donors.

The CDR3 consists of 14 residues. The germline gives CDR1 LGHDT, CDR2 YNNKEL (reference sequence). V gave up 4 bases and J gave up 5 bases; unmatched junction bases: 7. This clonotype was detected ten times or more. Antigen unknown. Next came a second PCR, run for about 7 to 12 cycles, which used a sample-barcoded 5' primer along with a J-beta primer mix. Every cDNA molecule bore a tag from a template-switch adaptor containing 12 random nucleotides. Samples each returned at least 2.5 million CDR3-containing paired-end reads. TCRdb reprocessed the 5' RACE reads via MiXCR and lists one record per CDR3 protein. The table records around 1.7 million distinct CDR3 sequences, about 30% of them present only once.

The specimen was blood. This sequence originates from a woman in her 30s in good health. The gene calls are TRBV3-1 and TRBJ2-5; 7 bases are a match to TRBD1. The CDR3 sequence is CASSRRQGMETQYF. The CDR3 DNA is TGTGCCAGCAGCCGCCGACAGGGTATGGAGACCCAGTACTTC.